The T cell receptor beta chain under discussion was sequenced for a study of early T cells in non-severe SARS-CoV-2 infection. Study results and caveats: Matching results from VDJdb favored anti-spike CD8 responses, leaving private and CD4 specificities undetected.

Unique molecular identifiers were affixed to single, distinct cDNA molecules. One entry per CDR3 protein results from TCRdb running MiXCR on the 5' RACE reads. The sample consists of 53,000 or so distinct CDR3 sequences, roughly 7.7% of them appearing once. This CDR3 is built from 17 residues. J gave up 6 bases and V 3 bases, and 10 bases lay outside the gene matches. With regard to this clonotype: The target antigen is unknown.

Material: whole blood. The clonotype was recovered from an adult who was a healthcare worker with PCR-confirmed SARS-CoV-2 infection or an uninfected control (not recorded which). This chain links TRBV12-3 or TRBV12-4 with TRBJ2-3; 12 nucleotides agree with TRBD2. Written as DNA, the CDR3 is TGTGCCAGCAGTTTGGGCATACTAGCGGGGGGCCCGGATACGCAGTATTTT. It codes for CASSLGILAGGPDTQYF.